What follows are 7 T cell receptor beta chains derived from one specimen sequenced in a study of cytomegalovirus exposure and HLA in healthy donors. With 60 Vbeta and 13 Jbeta primers, the PCR was carried out. The repertoire was sequenced with immunoSEQ multiplex PCR; TCRdb's copy has only in-frame clones and lacks some. The sample holds 150,000 to 200,000 clones, roughly 80% seen once. The sequenced material came from PBMCs. The receptors here all came from a man aged 18 to 35 in good health and CMV-seropositive.

On this clone: The junction does not match germline at one end; this may be a read error. Other DNA sequences in the same sample also yield this CDR3. This chain connects TRBV6-6 to TRBJ1-3; TRBD1 matches 7 bases. From germline, CDR1 is MNHNY and CDR2 SVGAGI (reference sequence). The CDR3 loop spans 14 amino acids. CDR3 protein: CASRQGLSGNTIYF. DNA for the CDR3: TGCGCCAGCAGACAGGGTTTGAGTGGAAACACCATATATTTT.

This chain connects TRBV6-6 to TRBJ2-7; TRBD1 aligns across 7 bases. J was trimmed by 6 bases and V by 5 bases; bases with no gene match: 1. In germline, CDR1 is MNHNY, CDR2 SVGAGI (reference sequence). This CDR3 contains 11 residues. The CDR3 DNA reads as TGTGCCAGCAGTGCAGGGGGCGAGCAGTACTTC. This gives the protein CASSAGGEQYF.

J is TRBJ2-7 and V is TRBV2; 8 bases are a match to TRBD1. The CDR3 length is 14 residues. CDR1 is SNHLY, CDR2 FYNNEI, per germline. Trimming removed 5 bases from V and 2 bases from J; junction bases left unmatched: 5. As DNA, the CDR3 is TGTGCCAGCAGTCCCGGGACAGGAGCCTACGAGCAGTACTTC. Its protein is CASSPGTGAYEQYF.

This clone was observed a handful of times. The J gene is TRBJ1-1, the V gene TRBV4-2; no clear D. CDR1 is LGHNA and CDR2 is YNFKEQ in the germline V gene. V gave up 1 base and J gave up 6 bases, with 15 bases separating them. The CDR3 has 15 amino acids. The CDR3 sequence is CASSQVVISRAEAFF. The DNA for the CDR3 is TGTGCCAGCAGCCAAGTTGTGATCAGTCGGGCTGAAGCTTTCTTT.

V gene TRBV29-1 combines with J gene TRBJ2-3; 8 positions agree with TRBD1. The germline V gene has CDR1 SQVTM and CDR2 ANQGSEA. CDR3 size: 14 residues. V gave up 4 bases and J gave up 5 bases; unmatched junction bases: 8. The CDR3 DNA follows: TGCAGCGTTGGCGGGCAGGGGGCTGGAGATACGCAGTATTTT. Protein: CSVGGQGAGDTQYF.

The CDR3 reads CSARVRDTQYF. As DNA, the CDR3 is TGCAGTGCTAGAGTGAGGGATACGCAGTATTTT. V and J are TRBV20-1 and TRBJ2-3; D is unresolved. The germline V gene encodes CDR1 DFQATT and CDR2 SNEGSKA (reference sequence). The CDR3 extends over 11 amino acids. The germline V and J ends were trimmed by 1 base and 6 bases, with 5 bases remaining between them.

This clone showed up just once. CDR3 DNA: TGCAGCGCCGAAGCGGGGGCGAGCTCCTACGAGCAGTACTTC. Protein product: CSAEAGASSYEQYF. The gene calls are TRBV29-1 and TRBJ2-7; 8 nucleotides align to TRBD2. CDR1 is SQVTM, CDR2 ANQGSEA, per germline. V shed 7 bases and J 0 bases; nucleotides not matched to a gene: 8. The CDR3 sequence is 14 residues long.